This is a list of T cell receptor beta chains from one sample in a study of cytomegalovirus exposure and HLA in healthy donors. Clones were read by immunoSEQ multiplex PCR, and TCRdb kept only the in-frame ones, dropping some. The table includes around 200,000 clones, under 70% detected once. Sequenced material: PBMCs. Source of these receptors: a man aged 35-49 years in good health and CMV-seropositive. CDR3s include the opening cysteine and the closing phenylalanine or tryptophan. D genes are given only for firm matches. Size is omitted from some rows. Given values are once, few, many or a class for expanded clones.

d_call	j_call	clone_size	v_call	cdr3_aa	cdr3_nt
NA	TRBJ1-5	few	TRBV27	CASSSTGSNQPQHF	TGTGCCAGCAGTTCGACAGGCAGCAATCAGCCCCAGCATTTT
NA	TRBJ2-3	NA	TRBV5-8	CASSWGKRDTQYF	TGTGCCAGCAGCTGGGGAAAGCGGGATACGCAGTATTTT
NA	TRBJ2-1	NA	TRBV28	CAISAQGPSYNEQFF	TGTGCCATTTCAGCTCAGGGGCCCTCCTACAATGAGCAGTTCTTC
NA	TRBJ2-2	few	TRBV11-2	CASSTDTGELFF	TGTGCCAGCAGCACAGATACCGGGGAGCTGTTTTTT
NA	TRBJ2-2	NA	TRBV27	CASSSVGVGTGELFF	TGTGCCAGCAGTTCCGTAGGGGTTGGCACCGGGGAGCTGTTTTTT
NA	TRBJ1-6	NA	TRBV5-1	CASSREYNSPLHF	TGCGCCAGCAGTCGGGAGTATAATTCACCCCTCCACTTT
TRBD1	TRBJ2-5	NA	TRBV6-1	CASSGGQGRHWEETQYF	TGTGCCAGCAGTGGAGGACAGGGCCGACACTGGGAAGAGACCCAGTACTTC
NA	TRBJ2-5	NA	TRBV7-2	CASSPRAFNLGETQYF	TGTGCCAGCAGCCCGCGGGCCTTCAATCTGGGAGAGACCCAGTACTTC
NA	TRBJ1-4	few	TRBV4-1	CASSLVAGARNEKLFF	TGCGCCAGCAGCCTAGTGGCAGGCGCTCGTAATGAAAAACTGTTTTTT
TRBD2	TRBJ2-1	NA	TRBV4-1	CASSLRERGGNNEQFF	TGCGCCAGCAGCTTACGGGAGCGGGGGGGCAACAATGAGCAGTTCTTC
NA	TRBJ2-2	NA	TRBV5-6	CASSRRFAGANTGELFF	TGTGCCAGCAGCAGACGCTTCGCGGGGGCTAACACCGGGGAGCTGTTTTTT
TRBD1	TRBJ2-1	NA	TRBV11-2	CASSLNRGPGNEQFF	TGTGCCAGCAGCTTAAACAGGGGGCCGGGAAATGAGCAGTTCTTC
NA	TRBJ2-2	few	TRBV11-1	CASLRGTGEAGELFF	TGTGCCAGCTTACGTGGGACGGGGGAAGCCGGGGAGCTGTTTTTT
NA	TRBJ1-2	NA	TRBV5-4	CVSSSPHRASHGYTF	TGTGTCAGCAGCTCCCCCCACAGGGCCTCGCACGGCTACACCTTC
TRBD2	TRBJ2-3	NA	TRBV5-1	CASSLVGGADTQYF	TGCGCCAGCAGCTTGGTGGGGGGGGCAGATACGCAGTATTTT
NA	TRBJ1-4	NA	TRBV6-5	CASSAYRVTNEKLFF	TGTGCCAGCAGTGCCTACCGAGTTACTAATGAAAAACTGTTTTTT
TRBD1	TRBJ2-2	NA	TRBV4-2	CASRPTGKSAGELFF	TGTGCCAGCAGACCGACAGGGAAGAGCGCCGGGGAGCTGTTTTTT
NA	TRBJ1-6	NA	TRBV6-1	CASRGFGENSPLHF	TGTGCCAGCAGGGGGTTCGGGGAGAATTCACCCCTCCACTTT
NA	TRBJ2-7	NA	TRBV6-1	CASSRREGQVHEQYF	TGTGCCAGCAGCCGCCGGGAAGGCCAGGTCCACGAGCAGTACTTC
TRBD2	TRBJ2-3	few	TRBV7-2	CASSLYLAGGLTDTQYF	TGTGCCAGCAGCTTGTACCTAGCGGGGGGACTCACAGATACGCAGTATTTT